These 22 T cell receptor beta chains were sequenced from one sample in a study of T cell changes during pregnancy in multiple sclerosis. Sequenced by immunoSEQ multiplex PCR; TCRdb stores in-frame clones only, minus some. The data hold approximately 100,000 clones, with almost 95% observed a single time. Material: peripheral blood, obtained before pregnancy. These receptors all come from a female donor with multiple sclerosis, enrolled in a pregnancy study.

The CDR3 reads CASSVVRGGYGYTF. CDR3 sequence (DNA): TGTGCCAGCAGCGTGGTCAGGGGTGGGTATGGCTACACCTTC. The V and J genes are TRBV9 and TRBJ1-2; the D gene is possibly TRBD1 (6 bases). CDR1 is SGDLS and CDR2 is YYNGEE in the germline V gene. This CDR3 has 14 residues. V was cut by 2 bases and J by 5 bases, with 13 bases left in between.

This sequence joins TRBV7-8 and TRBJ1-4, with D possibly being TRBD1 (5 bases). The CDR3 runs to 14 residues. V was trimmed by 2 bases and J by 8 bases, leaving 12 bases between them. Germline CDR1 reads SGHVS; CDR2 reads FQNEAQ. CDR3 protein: CASSLWGRVEKLFF. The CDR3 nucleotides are TGTGCCAGCAGCTTATGGGGCAGGGTCGAAAAACTGTTTTTT.

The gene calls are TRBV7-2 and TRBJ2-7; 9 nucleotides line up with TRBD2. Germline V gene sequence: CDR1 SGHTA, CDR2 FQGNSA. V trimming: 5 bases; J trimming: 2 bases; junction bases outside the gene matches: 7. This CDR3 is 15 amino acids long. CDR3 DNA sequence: TGTGCCAGCAGCCCCGGGACTAGCACAACCTACGAGCAGTACTTC. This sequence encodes CASSPGTSTTYEQYF.

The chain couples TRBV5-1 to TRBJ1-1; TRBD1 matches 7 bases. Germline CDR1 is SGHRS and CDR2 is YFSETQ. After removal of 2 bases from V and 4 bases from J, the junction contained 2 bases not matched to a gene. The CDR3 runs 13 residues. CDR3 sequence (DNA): TGCGCCAGCAGCTTCGACAGGGCCACTGAAGCTTTCTTT. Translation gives CASSFDRATEAFF.

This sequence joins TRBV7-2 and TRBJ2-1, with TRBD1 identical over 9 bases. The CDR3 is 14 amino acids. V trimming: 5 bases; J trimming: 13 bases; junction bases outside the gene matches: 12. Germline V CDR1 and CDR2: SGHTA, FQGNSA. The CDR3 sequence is CASSPQQGARPQFF. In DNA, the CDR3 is TGTGCCAGCAGCCCGCAACAGGGGGCGCGTCCCCAGTTCTTC.

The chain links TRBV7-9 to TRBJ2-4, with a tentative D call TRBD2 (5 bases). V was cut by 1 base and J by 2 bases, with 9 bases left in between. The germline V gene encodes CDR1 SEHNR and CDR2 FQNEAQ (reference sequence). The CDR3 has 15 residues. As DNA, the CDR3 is TGTGCCAGCAGCTTAGTGTCGGGGTCCAAAAACATTCAGTACTTC. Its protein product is CASSLVSGSKNIQYF.

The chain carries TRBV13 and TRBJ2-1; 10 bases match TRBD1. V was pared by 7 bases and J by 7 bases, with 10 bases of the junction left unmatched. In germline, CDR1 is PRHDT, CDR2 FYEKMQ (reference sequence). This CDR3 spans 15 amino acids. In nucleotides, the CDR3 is TGTGCCAGCATCCAGGGACAGGGGAGTCTAAATGAGCAGTTCTTC. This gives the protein CASIQGQGSLNEQFF. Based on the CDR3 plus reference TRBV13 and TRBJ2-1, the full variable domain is AAGVIQSPRHLIKEKRETATLKCYPIPRHDTVYWYQQGPGQDPQFLISFYEKMQSDKGSIPDRFSAQQFSDYHSELNMSSLELGDSALYFCASIQGQGSLNEQFFGPGTRLTVL.

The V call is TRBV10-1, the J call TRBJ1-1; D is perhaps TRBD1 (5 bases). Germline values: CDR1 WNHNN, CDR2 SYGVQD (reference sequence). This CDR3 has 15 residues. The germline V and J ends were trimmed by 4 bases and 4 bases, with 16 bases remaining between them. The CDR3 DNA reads TGCGCCAGCAGTGTATCCCCGGTGCAGGGCACTGAAGCTTTCTTT. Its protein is CASSVSPVQGTEAFF.

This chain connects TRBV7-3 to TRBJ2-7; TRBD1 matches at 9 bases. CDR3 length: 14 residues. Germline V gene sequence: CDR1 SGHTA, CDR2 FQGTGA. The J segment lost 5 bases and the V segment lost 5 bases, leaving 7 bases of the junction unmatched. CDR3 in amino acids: CASSPTGGRDEQYF. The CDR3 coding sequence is TGTGCCAGCAGCCCAACAGGGGGCAGAGACGAGCAGTACTTC.

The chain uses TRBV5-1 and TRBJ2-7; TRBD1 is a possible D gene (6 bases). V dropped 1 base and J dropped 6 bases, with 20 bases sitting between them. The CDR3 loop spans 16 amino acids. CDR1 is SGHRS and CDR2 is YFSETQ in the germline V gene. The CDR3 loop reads CASSLIADRSVSEQYF. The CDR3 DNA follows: TGCGCCAGCAGCTTGATTGCTGACAGGTCCGTTTCCGAGCAGTACTTC.

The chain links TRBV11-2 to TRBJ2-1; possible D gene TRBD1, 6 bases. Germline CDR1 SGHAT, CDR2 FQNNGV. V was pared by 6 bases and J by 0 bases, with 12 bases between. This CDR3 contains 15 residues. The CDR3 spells CASREWDNSYNEQFF. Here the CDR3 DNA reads TGTGCCAGCAGGGAGTGGGACAACTCCTACAATGAGCAGTTCTTC.

This CDR3 is CASSQGAGRGTEAFF. In DNA, the CDR3 is TGTGCCAGCAGTCAGGGGGCAGGGAGAGGGACTGAAGCTTTCTTT. V is TRBV27 and J is TRBJ1-1; 8 bases fit TRBD1. The CDR3 spans 15 residues. Looked up from germline, CDR1 is MNHEY and CDR2 is SMNVEV (reference sequence). J was trimmed by 5 bases and V by 5 bases; bases with no gene match: 10.

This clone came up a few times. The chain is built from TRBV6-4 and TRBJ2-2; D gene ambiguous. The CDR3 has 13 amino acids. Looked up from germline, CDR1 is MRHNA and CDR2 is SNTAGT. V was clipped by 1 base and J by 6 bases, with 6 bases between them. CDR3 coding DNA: TGTGCCAGCAGTGACTTTCCCTCCGGGGAGCTGTTTTTT. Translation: CASSDFPSGELFF.

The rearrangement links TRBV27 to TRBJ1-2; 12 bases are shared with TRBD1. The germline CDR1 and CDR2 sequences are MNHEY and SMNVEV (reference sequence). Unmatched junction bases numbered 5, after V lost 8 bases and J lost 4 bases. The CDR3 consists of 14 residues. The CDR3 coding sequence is TGTGCCAGCCAGGGACAGGGGGCAGGCTATGGCTACACCTTC. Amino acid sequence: CASQGQGAGYGYTF.

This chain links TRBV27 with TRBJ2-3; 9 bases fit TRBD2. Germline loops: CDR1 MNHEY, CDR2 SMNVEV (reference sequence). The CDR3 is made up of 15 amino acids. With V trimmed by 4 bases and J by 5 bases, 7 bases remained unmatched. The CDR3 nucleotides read TGTGCCAGCAGTTCCCCGTGGCGGGAGGGAGATACGCAGTATTTT. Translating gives CASSSPWREGDTQYF.

The CDR3 DNA is TGCGCCAGCAGCTTCGGGCGGGAGCGAGGTAATGAGCAGTTCTTC. Residues: CASSFGRERGNEQFF. The V and J genes are TRBV5-1 and TRBJ2-1; 7 bases are a match to TRBD2. V lost 2 bases and J lost 7; bases outside the gene matches: 9. In germline, CDR1 is SGHRS, CDR2 YFSETQ. This CDR3 comprises 15 residues.

The CDR3 region is CSVRGRGRGETQYF. Here the CDR3 DNA reads TGCAGCGTTCGAGGCAGGGGCAGAGGGGAGACCCAGTACTTC. This chain connects TRBV29-1 to TRBJ2-5; weak D call: TRBD1 (6 bases). CDR1 and CDR2 from the germline V gene are SQVTM and ANQGSEA. The V end was cut by 5 bases, the J end by 5 bases, with 18 bases between. The CDR3 is 14 residues long.

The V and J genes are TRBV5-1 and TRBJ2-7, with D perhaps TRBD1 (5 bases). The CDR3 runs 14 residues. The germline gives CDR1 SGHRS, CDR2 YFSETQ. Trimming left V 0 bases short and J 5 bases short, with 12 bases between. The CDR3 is CASSLGGLSDEQYF. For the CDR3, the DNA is TGCGCCAGCAGCTTGGGGGGCCTCTCGGACGAGCAGTACTTC.

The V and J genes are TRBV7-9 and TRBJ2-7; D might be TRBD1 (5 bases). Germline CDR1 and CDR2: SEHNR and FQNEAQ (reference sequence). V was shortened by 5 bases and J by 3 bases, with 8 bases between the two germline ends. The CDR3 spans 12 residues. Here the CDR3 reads CASSQGSYEQYF. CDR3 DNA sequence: TGTGCCAGCAGCCAGGGAAGCTACGAGCAGTACTTC.

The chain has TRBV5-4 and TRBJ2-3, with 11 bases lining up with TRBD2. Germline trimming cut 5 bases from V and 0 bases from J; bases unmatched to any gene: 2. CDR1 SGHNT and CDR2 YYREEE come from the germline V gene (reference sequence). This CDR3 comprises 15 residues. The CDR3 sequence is CASSWTSGSTDTQYF. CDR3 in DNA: TGTGCCAGCAGTTGGACTAGCGGGAGCACAGATACGCAGTATTTT.

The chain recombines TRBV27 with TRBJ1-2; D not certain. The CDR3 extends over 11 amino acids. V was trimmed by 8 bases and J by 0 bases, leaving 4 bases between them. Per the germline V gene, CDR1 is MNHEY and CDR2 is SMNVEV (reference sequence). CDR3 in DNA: TGTGCCAGCGGCCCTAACTATGGCTACACCTTC. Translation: CASGPNYGYTF.

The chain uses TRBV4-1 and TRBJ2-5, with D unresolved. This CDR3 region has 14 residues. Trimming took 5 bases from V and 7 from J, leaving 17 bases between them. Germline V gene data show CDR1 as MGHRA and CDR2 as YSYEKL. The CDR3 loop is CASSTSATVSTQYF. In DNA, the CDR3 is TGCGCCAGCAGCACTTCCGCGACTGTTTCGACCCAGTACTTC.